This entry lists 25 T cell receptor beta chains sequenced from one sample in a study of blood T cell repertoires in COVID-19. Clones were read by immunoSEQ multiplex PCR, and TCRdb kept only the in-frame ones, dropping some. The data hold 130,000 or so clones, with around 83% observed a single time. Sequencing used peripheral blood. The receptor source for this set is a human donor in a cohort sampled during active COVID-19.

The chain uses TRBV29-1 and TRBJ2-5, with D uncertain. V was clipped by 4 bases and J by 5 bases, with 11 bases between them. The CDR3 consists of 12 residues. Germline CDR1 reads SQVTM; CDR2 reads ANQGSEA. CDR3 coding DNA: TGCAGCGTTGCACCCGAGTGGGAGACCCAGTACTTC. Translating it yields CSVAPEWETQYF.

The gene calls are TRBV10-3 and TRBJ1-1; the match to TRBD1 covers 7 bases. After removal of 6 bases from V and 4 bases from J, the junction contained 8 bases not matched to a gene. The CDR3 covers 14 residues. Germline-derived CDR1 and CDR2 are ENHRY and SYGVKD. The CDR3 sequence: CAISMTGQGTEAFF. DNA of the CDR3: TGTGCCATCAGCATGACAGGGCAGGGCACTGAAGCTTTCTTT.

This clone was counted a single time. The CDR3 protein is CASSQDTRAANYGYTF. The CDR3 DNA follows: TGTGCCAGCAGCCAAGATACGAGGGCCGCTAACTATGGCTACACCTTC. The chain uses TRBV3-1 (or the pseudogene TRBV3-2) and TRBJ1-2; no firm D call. From germline, CDR1 is LGHDT and CDR2 YNNKEL (reference sequence). This CDR3 has 16 amino acids. The V gene lost 0 bases and the J gene lost 0 bases, with 11 bases spanning the gap.

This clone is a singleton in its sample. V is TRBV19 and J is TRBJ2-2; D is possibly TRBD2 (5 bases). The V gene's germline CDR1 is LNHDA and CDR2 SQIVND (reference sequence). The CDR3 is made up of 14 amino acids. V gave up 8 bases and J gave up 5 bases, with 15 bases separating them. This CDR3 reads CASARLGSTGELFF. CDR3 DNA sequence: TGTGCCAGTGCACGACTGGGGAGTACCGGGGAGCTGTTTTTT.

CDR3: CASSQRAGELFF. The CDR3 DNA reads as TGTGCCAGCAGCCAAAGAGCCGGGGAGCTGTTTTTT. The rearrangement joins TRBV3-1 (or the pseudogene TRBV3-2) to TRBJ2-2; D is undetermined. Germline V CDR1 and CDR2: LGHDT, YNNKEL (reference sequence). Between the trimmed V and J ends, which lost 2 bases and 6 bases, there was a span of 4 bases. The CDR3 covers 12 residues.

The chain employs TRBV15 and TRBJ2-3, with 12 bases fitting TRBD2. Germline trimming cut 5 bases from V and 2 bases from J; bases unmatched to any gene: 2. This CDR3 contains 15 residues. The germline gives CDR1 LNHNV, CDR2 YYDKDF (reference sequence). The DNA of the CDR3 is TGTGCCACCAGCGGACTAGCGGGGAACACAGATACGCAGTATTTT. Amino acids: CATSGLAGNTDTQYF.

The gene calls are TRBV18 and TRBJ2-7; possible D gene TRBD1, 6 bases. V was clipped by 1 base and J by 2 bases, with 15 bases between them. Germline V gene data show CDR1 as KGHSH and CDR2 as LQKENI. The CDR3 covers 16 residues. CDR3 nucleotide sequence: TGTGCCAGCTCACCACGGACCGGGACATCAACCTACGAGCAGTACTTC. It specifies CASSPRTGTSTYEQYF.

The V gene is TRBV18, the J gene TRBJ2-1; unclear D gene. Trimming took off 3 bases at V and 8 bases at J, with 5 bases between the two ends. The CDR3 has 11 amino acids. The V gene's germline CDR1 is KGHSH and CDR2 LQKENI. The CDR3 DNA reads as TGTGCCAGCTCACCTTCATATGAGCAGTTCTTC. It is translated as CASSPSYEQFF.

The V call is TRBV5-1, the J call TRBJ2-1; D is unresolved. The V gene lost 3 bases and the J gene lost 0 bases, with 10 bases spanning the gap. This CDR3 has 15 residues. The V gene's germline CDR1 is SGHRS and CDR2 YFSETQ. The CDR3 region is CASSSGRSSYNEQFF. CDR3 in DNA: TGCGCCAGCAGCTCCGGTCGGAGCTCCTACAATGAGCAGTTCTTC.

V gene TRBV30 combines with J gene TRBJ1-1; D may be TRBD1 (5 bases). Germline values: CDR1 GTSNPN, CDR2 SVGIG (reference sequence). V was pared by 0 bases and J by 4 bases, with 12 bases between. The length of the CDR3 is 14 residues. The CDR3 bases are TGTGCCTGGAGTGTACACGGGGGGGTCACTGAAGCTTTCTTT. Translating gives CAWSVHGGVTEAFF.

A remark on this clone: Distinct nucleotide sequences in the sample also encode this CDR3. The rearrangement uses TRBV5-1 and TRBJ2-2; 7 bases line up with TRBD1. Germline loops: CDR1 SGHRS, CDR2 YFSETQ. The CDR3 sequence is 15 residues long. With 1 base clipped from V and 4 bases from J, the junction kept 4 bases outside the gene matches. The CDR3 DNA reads TGCGCCAGCAGCTTGAGACAGGGCGGCACCGGGGAGCTGTTTTTT. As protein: CASSLRQGGTGELFF.

The CDR3, as DNA: TGTGCCAGCAGTTTTGGCAGATCCTACGAGCAGTACTTC. Encoded protein: CASSFGRSYEQYF. This chain joins TRBV6-2 or TRBV6-3 and TRBJ2-7; D is undetermined. The CDR3 sequence is 13 residues long. Germline CDR1 reads MNHEY; CDR2 reads SVGEGT. The ends were cut back, 4 bases at V and 1 base at J, with 8 bases in the middle.

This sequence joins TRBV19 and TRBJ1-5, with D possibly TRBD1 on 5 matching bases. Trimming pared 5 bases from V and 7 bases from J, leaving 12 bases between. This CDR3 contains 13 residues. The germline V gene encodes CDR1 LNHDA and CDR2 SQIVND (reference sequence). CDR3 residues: CASSQGVEQPQHF. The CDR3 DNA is TGTGCCAGTAGTCAGGGCGTAGAGCAGCCCCAGCATTTT.

The CDR3 bases are TGTGCCAGCTCTTCCGGGACAGGGAACACCGGGGAGCTGTTTTTT. This encodes CASSSGTGNTGELFF. The chain joins TRBV18 to TRBJ2-2; TRBD1 matches 8 bases. The junction had 4 bases not matched to a gene; V was cut back by 6 bases and J by 1 base. The CDR3 covers 15 residues. CDR1 and CDR2 (germline): KGHSH, LQKENI.

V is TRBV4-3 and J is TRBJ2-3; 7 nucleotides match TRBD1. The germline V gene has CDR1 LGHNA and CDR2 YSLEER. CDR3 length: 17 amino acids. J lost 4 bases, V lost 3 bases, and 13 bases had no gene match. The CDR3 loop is CASSQAGTEASPDTQYF. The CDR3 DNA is TGCGCCAGCAGCCAGGCTGGGACAGAAGCGAGCCCAGATACGCAGTATTTT.

DNA for the CDR3: TGTGCCAGCTCACCAGGGCAGGGGATGGGGACCCAGTACTTC. This codes for CASSPGQGMGTQYF. This sequence joins TRBV18 and TRBJ2-5; a possible D gene is TRBD1 (6 bases). Trimming took 2 bases from V and 7 from J, leaving 14 bases between them. Germline values: CDR1 KGHSH, CDR2 LQKENI. This CDR3 has 14 amino acids.

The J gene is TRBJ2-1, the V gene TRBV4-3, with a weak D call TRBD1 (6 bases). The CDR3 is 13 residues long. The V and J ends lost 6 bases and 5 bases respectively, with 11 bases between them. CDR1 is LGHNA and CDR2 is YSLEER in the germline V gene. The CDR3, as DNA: TGCGCCAGCAGTCTTACAGGGAACAATGAGCAGTTCTTC. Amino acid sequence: CASSLTGNNEQFF.

In DNA, the CDR3 is TGTGCCAGCAGCCCCAGGGGGATGACTGAAGCTTTCTTT. Protein sequence: CASSPRGMTEAFF. The J gene is TRBJ1-1, the V gene TRBV5-6; TRBD1 matches at 7 bases. CDR3 length equals 13 residues. V was clipped by 4 bases and J by 5 bases; unmatched bases: 5. Germline CDR1 SGHDT, CDR2 YYEEEE.

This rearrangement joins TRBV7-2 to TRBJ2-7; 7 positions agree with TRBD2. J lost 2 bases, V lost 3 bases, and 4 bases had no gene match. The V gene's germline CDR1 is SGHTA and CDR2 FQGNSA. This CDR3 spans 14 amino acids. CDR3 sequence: CASSLTAGPYEQYF. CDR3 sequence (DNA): TGTGCCAGCAGCTTGACAGCGGGGCCCTACGAGCAGTACTTC.

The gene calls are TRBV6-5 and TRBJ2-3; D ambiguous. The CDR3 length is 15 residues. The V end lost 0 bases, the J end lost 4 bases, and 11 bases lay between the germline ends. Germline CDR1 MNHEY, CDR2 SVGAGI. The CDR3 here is CASSYSPTAADTQYF. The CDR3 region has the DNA TGTGCCAGCAGTTACTCCCCTACCGCCGCAGATACGCAGTATTTT.

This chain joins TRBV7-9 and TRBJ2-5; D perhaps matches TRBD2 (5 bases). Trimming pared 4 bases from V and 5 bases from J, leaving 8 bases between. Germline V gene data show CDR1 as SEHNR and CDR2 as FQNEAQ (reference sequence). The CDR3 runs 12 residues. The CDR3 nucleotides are TGTGCCAGCAGCTGGACTGGCGAGACCCAGTACTTC. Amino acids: CASSWTGETQYF.

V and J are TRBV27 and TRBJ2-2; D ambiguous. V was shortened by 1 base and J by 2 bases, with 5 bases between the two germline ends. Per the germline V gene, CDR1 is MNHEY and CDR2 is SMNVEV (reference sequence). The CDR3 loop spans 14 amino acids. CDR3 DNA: TGTGCCAGCAGTTTATACTACAACACCGGGGAGCTGTTTTTT. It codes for CASSLYYNTGELFF.

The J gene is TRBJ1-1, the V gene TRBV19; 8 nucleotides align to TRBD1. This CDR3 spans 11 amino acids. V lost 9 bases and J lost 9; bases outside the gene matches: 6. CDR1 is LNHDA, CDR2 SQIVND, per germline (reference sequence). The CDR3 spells CASRQGPQAFF. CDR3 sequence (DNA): TGTGCCAGCAGACAGGGGCCTCAAGCTTTCTTT. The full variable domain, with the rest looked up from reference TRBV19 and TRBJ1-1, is DGGITQSPKYLFRKEGQNVTLSCEQNLNHDAMYWYRQDPGQGLRLIYYSQIVNDFQKGDIAEGYSVSREKKESFPLTVTSAQKNPTAFYLCASRQGPQAFFGQGTRLTVV.

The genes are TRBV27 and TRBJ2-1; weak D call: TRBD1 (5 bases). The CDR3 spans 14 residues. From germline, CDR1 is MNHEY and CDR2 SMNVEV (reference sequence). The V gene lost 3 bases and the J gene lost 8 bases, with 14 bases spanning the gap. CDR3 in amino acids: CASSFRIWGDEQFF. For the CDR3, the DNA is TGTGCCAGCAGTTTTCGGATTTGGGGCGATGAGCAGTTCTTC.

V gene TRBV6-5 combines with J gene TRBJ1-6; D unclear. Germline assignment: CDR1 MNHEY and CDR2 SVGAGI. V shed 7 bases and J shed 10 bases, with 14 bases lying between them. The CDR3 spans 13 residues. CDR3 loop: CASMRDAVSPLHF. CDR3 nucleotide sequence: TGTGCCAGCATGAGGGATGCTGTATCACCCCTCCACTTT.